This TCR beta chain derives from a study of control samples from healthy donors and cancer patients. Per the germline V gene, CDR1 is LGHNA and CDR2 is YNFKEQ. This CDR3 has 15 amino acids. V lost 3 bases and J lost 5, with 16 bases in between. Assay used: immunoSEQ multiplex PCR; TCRdb lists only in-frame clones, some missing. The sample consists of 100,000 or so clones, 80% to 90% of them appearing once. The sequencing sample was made of blood. V is TRBV4-2 and J is TRBJ2-5; either TRBD1 or TRBD2 may supply D (6 bases each). The receptor comes from a woman aged 50 to 60 in good health. CDR3 in amino acids: CASSQFRGGMETQYF. Here the CDR3 DNA reads TGTGCCAGCAGCCAGTTCAGGGGCGGGATGGAGACCCAGTACTTC.